The 21 T cell receptor beta chains below were found in one sample sequenced in a study of cytomegalovirus exposure and HLA in healthy donors. The study ran its PCR with 60 Vbeta and 13 Jbeta primers. Clones were read by immunoSEQ multiplex PCR, and TCRdb kept only the in-frame ones, dropping some. The table shows 70,000 or so clones, with around 82% occurring only once. The sequenced sample consisted of PBMCs. Receptors originate from a young man in good health and CMV-seropositive.

A few counts support this clone. The chain is built from TRBV10-3 and TRBJ1-3; 8 nucleotides match TRBD1. The CDR3 consists of 16 residues. Germline V CDR1 and CDR2: ENHRY, SYGVKD. Trimming removed 7 bases from V and 1 base from J; junction bases left unmatched: 9. The DNA for the CDR3 is TGTGCCATCATGGATCGACAGGGGAGTTCTGGAAACACCATATATTTT. Translation gives CAIMDRQGSSGNTIYF.

V usage is TRBV29-1 and J usage is TRBJ2-1; 7 nucleotides agree with TRBD1. Unmatched junction bases numbered 6, after V lost 3 bases and J lost 4 bases. The CDR3 loop spans 14 amino acids. CDR1 is SQVTM and CDR2 is ANQGSEA in the germline V gene. The CDR3 coding sequence is TGCAGCGTTGAGGGGACAGAGTCTTACAATGAGCAGTTCTTC. This encodes CSVEGTESYNEQFF.

The chain has TRBV6-5 and TRBJ2-7; tentative D call: TRBD1 (5 bases). This CDR3 is 13 amino acids long. The V end was cut by 0 bases, the J end by 6 bases, with 9 bases between. In germline, CDR1 is MNHEY, CDR2 SVGAGI. The CDR3 protein is CASSYSGEGEQYF. In nucleotides, the CDR3 is TGTGCCAGCAGTTACTCAGGGGAAGGCGAGCAGTACTTC.

The rearrangement joins TRBV4-2 to TRBJ2-7; 9 bases match TRBD2. V dropped 1 base and J dropped 5; count of bases not matched to a gene: 6. Per the germline V gene, CDR1 is LGHNA and CDR2 is YNFKEQ. The CDR3 is 15 amino acids. For the CDR3, the DNA is TGTGCCAGCAGCCAAGCCGGGACTAGCTTGGACGAGCAGTACTTC. Translation gives CASSQAGTSLDEQYF.

The genes are TRBV28 and TRBJ1-4; TRBD1 agrees at 9 bases. Germline CDR1 and CDR2: MDHEN and SYDVKM. The CDR3 runs to 16 residues. Trimming cost V 5 bases and J 4 bases; bases outside gene matches: 8. The chain's CDR3 is CASSPTGGGFNEKLFF. CDR3 nucleotides: TGTGCCAGCAGTCCAACAGGGGGCGGGTTTAATGAAAAACTGTTTTTT.

This chain joins TRBV7-2 and TRBJ1-2; weak D call: TRBD1 (5 bases). The CDR3 is 12 residues long. CDR1 SGHTA and CDR2 FQGNSA come from the germline V gene. The V end was cut by 5 bases, the J end by 8 bases, with 12 bases between. The CDR3 protein is CASSDSIGGYTF. The CDR3 DNA is TGTGCCAGCAGCGACAGCATCGGGGGCTACACCTTC.

In its sample, this clone was seen a few times. This chain joins TRBV7-8 and TRBJ2-1; 9 bases fit TRBD1. With 5 bases clipped from V and 5 bases from J, the junction kept 10 bases outside the gene matches. This CDR3 has 16 amino acids. Germline lookup yields CDR1 SGHVS and CDR2 FQNEAQ. The CDR3 bases are TGTGCCAGCAGCCTGTTAAGCGGGACAGGGAACAATGAGCAGTTCTTC. Its translation: CASSLLSGTGNNEQFF. Based on the CDR3 plus reference TRBV7-8 and TRBJ2-1, the full variable domain is GAGVSQSPRYKVAKRGQDVALRCDPISGHVSLFWYQQALGQGPEFLTYFQNEAQLDKSGLPSDRFFAERPEGSVSTLKIQRTQQEDSAVYLCASSLLSGTGNNEQFFGPGTRLTVL.

The V gene is TRBV6-6, the J gene TRBJ2-1; D not certain. V lost 6 bases and J 0 bases, leaving 15 bases between the germline ends. The germline gives CDR1 MNHNY, CDR2 SVGAGI (reference sequence). The CDR3 contains 16 residues. CDR3 in amino acids: CASSLTSLSSYNEQFF. CDR3 nucleotides: TGTGCCAGCAGCCTTACCTCCCTAAGCTCCTACAATGAGCAGTTCTTC.

The chain is built from TRBV10-2 and TRBJ2-1, with 8 bases identical to TRBD1. The CDR3 is 16 amino acids. Trimming at V came to 5 bases and at J to 8 bases, leaving 14 bases not matched to a gene. Germline V gives CDR1 WSHSY, CDR2 SAAADI. CDR3: CASSPDTWTGRYEQFF. The CDR3 bases are TGCGCCAGCAGTCCCGACACTTGGACAGGGAGGTATGAGCAGTTCTTC.

This rearrangement joins TRBV18 to TRBJ2-3; a weak D match, TRBD2 (5 bases). Germline CDR1 reads KGHSH; CDR2 reads LQKENI. The CDR3 has 13 residues. Trimming cost V 0 bases and J 5 bases, with 6 bases left between them. CDR3 nucleotides: TGTGCCAGCTCACCACCGGCGGGAGATACGCAGTATTTT. This codes for CASSPPAGDTQYF.

The J gene is TRBJ2-1, the V gene TRBV30, with D possibly being TRBD2 (6 bases). V was shortened by 6 bases and J by 10 bases, with 16 bases between the two germline ends. There are 12 residues in the CDR3. Germline V gene data show CDR1 as GTSNPN and CDR2 as SVGIG (reference sequence). The CDR3 coding sequence is TGTGCCTGTAGCGGACGGTTCGGCGAGCAGTTCTTC. This sequence encodes CACSGRFGEQFF.

This chain links TRBV19 with TRBJ2-1; the D gene is possibly TRBD1 (7 bases). Trimming took off 7 bases at V and 7 bases at J, with 14 bases between the two ends. Germline V gene data show CDR1 as LNHDA and CDR2 as SQIVND (reference sequence). CDR3 length: 13 amino acids. CDR3 in DNA: TGTGCCAGTATTTCGACAGGGAGGAATGAGCAGTTCTTC. Amino acid sequence: CASISTGRNEQFF.

This clone has just a few counts. The chain carries TRBV6-4 and TRBJ2-5; D is possibly TRBD2 (5 bases). Trimming took off 4 bases at V and 5 bases at J, with 11 bases between the two ends. The CDR3 runs 13 residues. CDR1 is MRHNA and CDR2 is SNTAGT in the germline V gene. CDR3 loop: CASSAGERETQYF. In nucleotides, the CDR3 is TGTGCCAGCAGTGCCGGGGAAAGGGAGACCCAGTACTTC.

J is TRBJ1-1 and V is TRBV30; weak D call: TRBD1 (5 bases). The CDR3 is 13 amino acids. Trimming removed 3 bases at V and 1 base at J, with 9 bases between. Germline V gene lookup returns CDR1 GTSNPN and CDR2 SVGIG (reference sequence). CDR3 sequence reads: CAWRLQANTEAFF. The CDR3 DNA follows: TGTGCCTGGAGGTTACAGGCGAACACTGAAGCTTTCTTT.

This rearrangement joins TRBV15 to TRBJ1-6; the D is unclear. This CDR3 comprises 16 residues. Germline CDR1 reads LNHNV; CDR2 reads YYDKDF (reference sequence). The ends were cut back, 3 bases at V and 2 bases at J, with 11 bases in the middle. The CDR3 is CATSRDGRAYNSPLHF. CDR3 in DNA: TGTGCCACCAGCAGGGATGGGAGGGCCTATAATTCACCCCTCCACTTT.

In its sample, this clone was seen a few times. V usage is TRBV30 and J usage is TRBJ1-4; tentative D call: TRBD1 (6 bases). The CDR3 runs to 16 residues. Germline V gene data show CDR1 as GTSNPN and CDR2 as SVGIG (reference sequence). V was pared by 0 bases and J by 6 bases, with 17 bases between. CDR3 nucleotides: TGTGCCTGGAGTGTACGGGGGGCGAACCGCCATGAAAAACTGTTTTTT. It encodes CAWSVRGANRHEKLFF.

The chain employs TRBV30 and TRBJ2-3; possible D gene TRBD2, 7 bases. This CDR3 is built from 12 residues. V lost 5 bases to trimming and J lost 4 bases, with 10 bases between them. CDR1 GTSNPN and CDR2 SVGIG come from the germline V gene (reference sequence). CDR3 in amino acids: CAWGRGADTQYF. The CDR3 DNA sequence: TGTGCCTGGGGGAGGGGGGCAGATACGCAGTATTTT.

The chain recombines TRBV27 with TRBJ2-5, with 12 positions matching TRBD2. The CDR3 sequence is 13 residues long. CDR1 and CDR2 (germline): MNHEY, SMNVEV (reference sequence). Trimming took 6 bases from V and 12 from J; bases not matched to a gene: 8. CDR3 sequence: CASSRLAGGPKYF. The CDR3 DNA follows: TGTGCCAGCAGCCGGCTAGCGGGAGGGCCAAAGTACTTC.

The chain recombines TRBV28 with TRBJ1-2; TRBD1 might be the D (5 bases). V gave up 5 bases and J gave up 4 bases, with 11 bases separating them. The CDR3 is 13 amino acids. CDR1 MDHEN and CDR2 SYDVKM come from the germline V gene. CDR3 residues: CASSPAGTYGYTF. CDR3 bases: TGTGCCAGCAGTCCAGCGGGGACCTATGGCTACACCTTC.

This sequence joins TRBV7-9 and TRBJ2-3; 7 bases line up with TRBD2. V was pared by 0 bases and J by 6 bases, with 6 bases of the junction left unmatched. From germline, CDR1 is SEHNR and CDR2 FQNEAQ (reference sequence). The CDR3 contains 15 residues. The DNA for the CDR3 is TGTGCCAGCAGCTTAGCCGCGGGAGTGAGGGATACGCAGTATTTT. Translated, it gives CASSLAAGVRDTQYF.

The CDR3 loop reads CAYGGVGTGELFF. In DNA, the CDR3 is TGTGCCTACGGGGGGGTGGGCACCGGGGAGCTGTTTTTT. This chain uses TRBV30 with TRBJ2-2; 8 positions match TRBD2. This CDR3 region has 13 residues. The trim removed 7 bases at V and 4 bases at J, leaving 5 bases unmatched. Per the germline V gene, CDR1 is GTSNPN and CDR2 is SVGIG (reference sequence).